These 9 T cell receptor beta chains came from one sample sequenced in a study of cytomegalovirus exposure and HLA in healthy donors. Profiling relied on immunoSEQ multiplex PCR, and the TCRdb table lists in-frame clones only, not all of them. Among some 60,000 clones, about 94% were seen once, and the ten largest hold nearly 4.5%. The material sequenced was PBMCs. These receptors all come from a man younger than 30 in good health and CMV-seropositive.

This chain links TRBV19 with TRBJ1-2; weak D call: TRBD1 (6 bases). V lost 6 bases and J 4 bases, leaving 12 bases between the germline ends. The CDR3 is made up of 13 amino acids. Per germline, CDR1 LNHDA and CDR2 SQIVND (reference sequence). The CDR3 sequence: CASRSTGFYGYTF. DNA of the CDR3: TGTGCCAGTAGGTCCACAGGGTTCTATGGCTACACCTTC.

The chain has TRBV2 and TRBJ1-5; the D gene is possibly TRBD1 (5 bases). Trimming cost V 6 bases and J 7 bases, with 16 bases left between them. The germline V gene has CDR1 SNHLY and CDR2 FYNNEI. This CDR3 has 14 residues. This CDR3 reads CASRGVGGLQPQHF. In nucleotides, the CDR3 is TGTGCCAGCAGAGGGGTGGGGGGATTGCAGCCCCAGCATTTT.

This chain links TRBV6-5 with TRBJ2-2; D gene unclear. V lost 5 bases, J lost 1 base, and 8 bases lay in between. Germline CDR1 reads MNHEY; CDR2 reads SVGAGI. This CDR3 is built from 14 residues. The DNA of the CDR3 is TGTGCCAGCAGTAAAAACAGGAACACCGGGGAGCTGTTTTTT. This codes for CASSKNRNTGELFF.

This clone was seen only once. The rearrangement joins TRBV4-1 to TRBJ2-1; 9 bases match TRBD2. The V segment lost 4 bases and the J segment 7 bases; nucleotides outside the gene matches: 11. This CDR3 comprises 16 residues. Germline V gene data show CDR1 as MGHRA and CDR2 as YSYEKL. The CDR3 is CASSRAGLAGTNEQFF. The CDR3, as DNA: TGCGCCAGCAGCCGAGCCGGGCTAGCGGGAACGAATGAGCAGTTCTTC.

This chain links TRBV11-2 with TRBJ1-2; D is unclear. V gave up 5 bases and J gave up 4 bases, with 14 bases separating them. Germline CDR1 is SGHAT and CDR2 is FQNNGV. The CDR3 is made up of 14 amino acids. CDR3 amino acids: CASSAQSTSYGYTF. For the CDR3, the DNA is TGTGCCAGCAGCGCCCAATCAACTAGCTATGGCTACACCTTC.

The rearrangement links TRBV5-4 to TRBJ2-5; perhaps TRBD2 as D (5 bases). Germline lookup yields CDR1 SGHNT and CDR2 YYREEE (reference sequence). The V and J ends lost 2 bases and 4 bases respectively, with 15 bases between them. This CDR3 has 15 residues. CDR3 loop: CASSFDSGEGETQYF. The CDR3 region has the DNA TGTGCCAGCAGCTTCGATAGTGGAGAGGGAGAGACCCAGTACTTC.

The gene calls are TRBV6-4 and TRBJ1-2; 8 nucleotides match TRBD1. Germline V CDR1 and CDR2: MRHNA, SNTAGT. V shed 3 bases, J shed 9 bases, and the junction held 6 bases outside the gene matches. The CDR3 has 13 residues. CDR3 in DNA: TGTGCCAGCAGTGATACAGGGGGAAGAAGCTACACCTTC. Its translation: CASSDTGGRSYTF.

This clone has only one observation. The genes are TRBV4-3 and TRBJ2-1; D may be TRBD2 (5 bases). CDR1 and CDR2 (germline): LGHNA, YSLEER. The CDR3 length is 14 residues. The V end lost 1 base, the J end lost 8 bases, and 12 bases lay between the germline ends. The CDR3 DNA sequence: TGCGCCAGCAGCCAAGGTGCGGGTTTTGATGAGCAGTTCTTC. This sequence encodes CASSQGAGFDEQFF.

The gene calls are TRBV7-2 and TRBJ1-5; D unresolved. Between the trimmed V and J ends, which lost 5 bases and 2 bases, there was a span of 16 bases. This CDR3 has 16 amino acids. CDR1 and CDR2 (germline): SGHTA, FQGNSA. The CDR3 DNA sequence: TGTGCCAGCAGCACGTGGGGAGCTGGTGGCAATCAGCCCCAGCATTTT. It codes for CASSTWGAGGNQPQHF.